This entry concerns a single TCR beta chain. RNA was extracted and reverse transcribed into cDNA as the sequencing template. The repertoire was sequenced with immunoSEQ multiplex PCR; TCRdb's copy has only in-frame clones and lacks some. The sample records 150,000 to 200,000 clones, roughly 60% being singletons. This sample's treatment: oral pan-JAK inhibitor, 5-10 mg twice daily. Germline V lookup: CDR1 MNHEY, CDR2 SMNVEV (reference sequence). The CDR3 is 16 amino acids. V lost 0 bases and J lost 4; bases outside the gene matches: 6. These data originate in a study of CD8+ T cells in alopecia areata. The material sequenced was CD4+ T cells sorted from blood, taken at week 24, from a patient treated with tofacitinib. The chain couples TRBV27 to TRBJ2-3; the match to TRBD1 covers 8 bases. The source of this sequence is a human donor with alopecia areata. The CDR3 is CASSLSAGQGSDTQYF. CDR3 DNA: TGTGCCAGCAGTTTATCCGCCGGACAGGGCTCAGATACGCAGTATTTT.